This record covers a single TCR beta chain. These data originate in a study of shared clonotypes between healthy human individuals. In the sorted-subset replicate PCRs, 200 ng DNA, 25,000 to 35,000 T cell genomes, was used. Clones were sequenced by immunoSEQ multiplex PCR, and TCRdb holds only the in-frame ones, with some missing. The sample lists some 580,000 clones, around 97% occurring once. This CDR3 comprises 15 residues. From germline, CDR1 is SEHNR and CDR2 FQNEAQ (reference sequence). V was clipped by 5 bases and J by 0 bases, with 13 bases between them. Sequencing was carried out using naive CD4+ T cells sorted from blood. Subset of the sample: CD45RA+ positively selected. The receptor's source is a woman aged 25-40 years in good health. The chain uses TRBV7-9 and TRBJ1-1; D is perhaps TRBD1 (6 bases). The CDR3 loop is CASSETQGLNTEAFF. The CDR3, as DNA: TGTGCCAGCAGCGAAACACAGGGATTGAACACTGAAGCTTTCTTT.